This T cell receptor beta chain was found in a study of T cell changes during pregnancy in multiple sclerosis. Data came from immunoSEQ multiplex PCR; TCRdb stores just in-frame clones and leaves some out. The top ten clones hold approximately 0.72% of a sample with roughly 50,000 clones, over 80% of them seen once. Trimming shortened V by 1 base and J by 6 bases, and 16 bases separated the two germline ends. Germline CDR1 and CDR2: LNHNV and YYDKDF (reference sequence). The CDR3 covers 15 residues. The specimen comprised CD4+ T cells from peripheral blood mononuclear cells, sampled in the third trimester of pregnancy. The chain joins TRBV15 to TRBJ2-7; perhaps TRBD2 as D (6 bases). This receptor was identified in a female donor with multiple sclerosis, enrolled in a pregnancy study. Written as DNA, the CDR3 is TGTGCCACCAGCAGAGCGGGGCCACCCGGGGGCGAGCAGTACTTC. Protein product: CATSRAGPPGGEQYF.